This T cell receptor beta chain comes out of a study of blood T cell repertoires in COVID-19. Repertoires were generated with immunoSEQ multiplex PCR, while TCRdb's copy carries only in-frame clones and drops some. Of hundreds of thousands of clones listed, 80% to 90% are singletons. The germline V and J ends were trimmed by 0 bases and 1 base, with 6 bases remaining between them. Per the germline V gene, CDR1 is SGHTA and CDR2 is FQGNSA. The length of the CDR3 is 14 residues. The sequenced material came from peripheral blood. The receptor was derived from a woman under 30 with acute or convalescent COVID-19. The chain carries TRBV7-2 and TRBJ1-1, with a weak D call TRBD1 (6 bases). CDR3 region: CASSLATGNTEAFF. CDR3 nucleotides: TGTGCCAGCAGCTTAGCGACAGGGAACACTGAAGCTTTCTTT.